This T cell receptor beta chain was retrieved from a study of blood T cell repertoires in COVID-19. As for the study in general: Samples representing acute and convalescent COVID-19 were sourced from the United States, Italy and Spain.

This clone was picked up one time. Per the authors' pipeline: It was from reference gene primer amplification that nucleated cell counts were estimated. Assay: immunoSEQ multiplex PCR; the TCRdb copy retains only in-frame clones and omits some. From that table come the V and J calls and clone size; the DNA was used to work out D and trimming. The repertoire holds approximately 150,000 clones, with 84% as singletons. Germline V CDR1 and CDR2: LNHDA, SQIVND (reference sequence). This CDR3 comprises 15 residues. V lost 0 bases and J 5 bases, leaving 13 bases between the germline ends. J is TRBJ1-1 and V is TRBV19; D is perhaps TRBD1 (6 bases). Specimen: peripheral blood. The clonotype was recovered from a woman in her fifties or sixties in a cohort sampled during active or convalescent COVID-19. The CDR3 spells CASSIERGAGTEAFF. CDR3 coding DNA: TGTGCCAGTAGTATAGAACGGGGGGCGGGGACTGAAGCTTTCTTT. The variable domain in full, completed from reference TRBV19 and TRBJ1-1, reads DGGITQSPKYLFRKEGQNVTLSCEQNLNHDAMYWYRQDPGQGLRLIYYSQIVNDFQKGDIAEGYSVSREKKESFPLTVTSAQKNPTAFYLCASSIERGAGTEAFFGQGTRLTVV.